These 22 T cell receptor beta chains share one sample of origin, sequenced in a study of human T cells and chemical hapten exposure. The time point was: patch test 1, 2 weeks after DPC sensitization. The treatment was: therapeutic diphenylcyclopropenone sensitization with weekly scalp DPC. In TCRdb, the RACE reads were re-called with MiXCR into one record per CDR3 protein. Of some 110,000 distinct CDR3 sequences in the sample, over 10% are singletons; the top ten hold approximately 1.4%. The starting material was whole blood, obtained in connection with sensitization to the hapten diphenylcyclopropenone (DPC). Receptor source: a woman between 50 and 59 years old with alopecia areata. Some clones in this sample may be carry-over from other donors' samples.

This clonotype was observed many times. The V call is TRBV3-1, the J call TRBJ1-2; 10 nucleotides agree with TRBD1. Per germline, CDR1 LGHDT and CDR2 YNNKEL (reference sequence). With 4 bases clipped from V and 6 bases from J, the junction kept 2 bases outside the gene matches. The CDR3 consists of 13 residues. In DNA, the CDR3 is TGTGCCAGCAGCCGACAGGGGGCCCATGGCTACACCTTC. Translating gives CASSRQGAHGYTF.

This clonotype was detected many times. This rearrangement joins TRBV7-9 to TRBJ2-2; 8 nucleotides align to TRBD2. Looked up from germline, CDR1 is SEHNR and CDR2 is FQNEAQ (reference sequence). This CDR3 contains 17 residues. The junction had 8 bases not matched to a gene; V was cut back by 5 bases and J by 0 bases. The CDR3 region is CASSAPLLAANTGELFF. CDR3 nucleotide sequence: TGTGCCAGCAGCGCCCCTCTACTAGCGGCGAACACCGGGGAGCTGTTTTTT.

The chain carries TRBV20-1 and TRBJ1-2; a possible D gene is TRBD1 (6 bases). The CDR3 length is 14 residues. V shed 3 bases and J shed 8 bases, with 19 bases lying between them. Germline CDR1 DFQATT, CDR2 SNEGSKA (reference sequence). CDR3 sequence reads: CSASQAGTRRGYTF. CDR3 bases: TGCAGTGCTAGCCAGGCCGGGACACGTAGAGGCTACACCTTC.

This clonotype was seen only a few times. CDR3 DNA sequence: TGTGCCAGCAGCTTAGGACTCCCAGGGGCAGATACGCAGTATTTT. Its translation is CASSLGLPGADTQYF. V and J are TRBV7-7 and TRBJ2-3; a possible D gene is TRBD1 (6 bases). This CDR3 region has 15 residues. Trimming took off 1 base at V and 4 bases at J, with 12 bases between the two ends. CDR1 and CDR2 from the germline V gene are SSHAT and FNYEAQ (reference sequence).

This clonotype was counted ten times or more. J is TRBJ2-5 and V is TRBV12-3 or TRBV12-4, with D possibly being TRBD2 (6 bases). The V end lost 5 bases, the J end lost 7 bases, and 14 bases lay between the germline ends. CDR3 length: 13 amino acids. The CDR3 nucleotides are TGTGCCAGCAGTAACTTCCTGGGAGGGACCCAGTACTTC. It yields the protein CASSNFLGGTQYF.

The rearrangement links TRBV27 to TRBJ2-5; D possibly corresponds to TRBD1 (5 bases). The V gene lost 7 bases and the J gene lost 1 base, with 10 bases spanning the gap. The CDR3 totals 13 residues. The germline V gene encodes CDR1 MNHEY and CDR2 SMNVEV (reference sequence). The CDR3 is CASTSGLQETQYF. Written as DNA, the CDR3 is TGTGCCAGCACCTCAGGGCTCCAAGAGACCCAGTACTTC.

V is TRBV5-1 and J is TRBJ2-3; D is undetermined. The CDR3 loop spans 15 amino acids. Trimming left V 7 bases short and J 5 bases short, with 20 bases between. CDR1 and CDR2 (germline): SGHRS, YFSETQ. The DNA for the CDR3 is TGCGCCAGCCACCTCCCCGCCGTATCAATAGATACGCAGTATTTT. It specifies CASHLPAVSIDTQYF.

This clonotype came up many times. The rearrangement uses TRBV11-2 and TRBJ2-7; the match to TRBD2 covers 8 bases. Germline values: CDR1 SGHAT, CDR2 FQNNGV. The CDR3 runs 14 residues. V lost 9 bases to trimming and J lost 3 bases; unmatched junction nucleotides: 10. CDR3 sequence (DNA): TGTGCCAGTACTACTAGCGGCCCGGGCTACGAGCAGTACTTC. This codes for CASTTSGPGYEQYF.

CDR3 DNA sequence: TGTGCCAGCAAAACGAGCTCCTACGAGCAGTACTTC. Translation: CASKTSSYEQYF. This chain connects TRBV2 to TRBJ2-7; D is undetermined. The germline V gene has CDR1 SNHLY and CDR2 FYNNEI. The CDR3 has 12 residues. V was clipped by 7 bases and J by 0 bases, with 7 bases between them.

The table lists this clonotype with a few counts. This chain connects TRBV12-3 or TRBV12-4 to TRBJ2-3; TRBD1 or TRBD2 may be the D gene (5 bases each). The V end lost 5 bases, the J end lost 4 bases, and 16 bases lay between the germline ends. This CDR3 region has 15 residues. The CDR3 protein is CASSLGTFGADTQYF. CDR3 nucleotide sequence: TGTGCCAGCAGTCTCGGGACGTTTGGTGCAGATACGCAGTATTTT.

This clonotype was observed at least ten times. This chain's CDR3 is CASSPLPDQRGFF. CDR3 coding DNA: TGTGCCAGCTCACCGCTCCCTGACCAAAGGGGGTTCTTC. V and J are TRBV18 and TRBJ2-1; possible D gene TRBD1, 5 bases. Looked up from germline, CDR1 is KGHSH and CDR2 is LQKENI. Trimming shortened V by 3 bases and J by 15 bases, and 18 bases separated the two germline ends. This CDR3 has 13 residues.

V and J are TRBV24-1 and TRBJ1-5; no definite D call. Per germline, CDR1 KGHDR and CDR2 SFDVKD. The CDR3 length is 14 residues. Deletions cut 2 bases from V and 9 bases from J, with 13 bases between. The CDR3, as DNA: TGTGCCACCAGTGATTGGACGGAGGAACGGCCCCAGCATTTT. This gives the protein CATSDWTEERPQHF.

With respect to this clonotype: This sequence may be a read error, since a much larger clone differs from it by one base. The chain links TRBV7-8 to TRBJ1-4, with a weak D call TRBD1 (5 bases). Trimming cost V 5 bases and J 7 bases, with 11 bases left between them. The CDR3 has 13 amino acids. Germline V CDR1 and CDR2: SGHVS, FQNEAQ. Here the CDR3 DNA reads TGTGCCAGCAGCCTGGACAAGGGTGAAAAACTGTTTTTT. Amino acids: CASSLDKGEKLFF.

This sequence joins TRBV6-2 or TRBV6-3 and TRBJ1-2, with D hard to call. The CDR3 totals 13 residues. CDR1 is MNHEY and CDR2 is SVGEGT in the germline V gene. Trimming shortened V by 2 bases and J by 0 bases, and 4 bases separated the two germline ends. The CDR3 DNA sequence: TGTGCCAGCAGTTACGCAGCTAACTATGGCTACACCTTC. Protein sequence: CASSYAANYGYTF.

The sample holds a few counts of this clonotype. The chain links TRBV11-2 to TRBJ1-1, with D possibly TRBD1 on 6 matching bases. The CDR3 spans 15 residues. V was clipped by 6 bases and J by 3 bases, with 17 bases between them. Germline loops: CDR1 SGHAT, CDR2 FQNNGV. The CDR3 loop is CASRSRQGPDTEAFF. The CDR3 DNA reads as TGTGCCAGCAGATCCCGCCAGGGGCCGGACACTGAAGCTTTCTTT. The variable domain in full, completed from reference TRBV11-2 and TRBJ1-1, reads EAGVAQSPRYKIIEKRQSVAFWCNPISGHATLYWYQQILGQGPKLLIQFQNNGVVDDSQLPKDRFSAERLKGVDSTLKIQPAKLEDSAVYLCASRSRQGPDTEAFFGQGTRLTVV.

The gene calls are TRBV6-6 and TRBJ1-6; D is perhaps TRBD1 (5 bases). CDR1 is MNHNY and CDR2 is SVGAGI in the germline V gene (reference sequence). The CDR3 has 16 residues. V gave up 2 bases and J gave up 4 bases, with 12 bases separating them. The CDR3 bases are TGTGCCAGCAGTTACCGGGTGGGGGAGTATAATTCACCCCTCCACTTT. This encodes CASSYRVGEYNSPLHF.

This clonotype was counted many times. The chain combines TRBV6-5 with TRBJ2-7; 9 nucleotides align to TRBD1. CDR3 length: 16 amino acids. The V segment lost 0 bases and the J segment 4 bases; nucleotides outside the gene matches: 7. Germline V gene lookup returns CDR1 MNHEY and CDR2 SVGAGI. In DNA form, the CDR3 reads TGTGCCAGCAGTTACTCGATCCAGGACAGGGGTTACGAGCAGTACTTC. Protein: CASSYSIQDRGYEQYF.

This clonotype has more than one count but fewer than ten. The chain is built from TRBV28 and TRBJ2-7; 13 bases match TRBD2. Germline V lookup: CDR1 MDHEN, CDR2 SYDVKM. This CDR3 contains 15 residues. V was clipped by 5 bases and J by 3 bases; unmatched bases: 4. CDR3 nucleotides: TGTGCCAGCAGTCCCCGGACTAGCGGGGGCTACGAGCAGTACTTC. This gives the protein CASSPRTSGGYEQYF.

The rearrangement joins TRBV29-1 to TRBJ1-3; no reliable D call. Germline CDR1 and CDR2: SQVTM and ANQGSEA. V was pared by 4 bases and J by 1 base, with 8 bases between. This CDR3 has 13 residues. The CDR3 protein is CSVGQDSGNTIYF. The DNA for the CDR3 is TGCAGCGTTGGGCAGGATTCTGGAAACACCATATATTTT. The whole variable domain, remainder taken from reference TRBV29-1 and TRBJ1-3, is SAVISQKPSRDICQRGTSLTIQCQVDSQVTMMFWYRQQPGQSLTLIATANQGSEATYESGFVIDKFPISRPNLTFSTLTVSNMSPEDSSIYLCSVGQDSGNTIYFGEGSWLTVV.

This clonotype was found a few times. The chain has TRBV6-2 or TRBV6-3 and TRBJ2-7, with a possible D match to TRBD2 (6 bases). The CDR3 is 15 residues long. CDR1 MNHEY and CDR2 SVGEGT come from the germline V gene. V lost 5 bases and J 2 bases, leaving 16 bases between the germline ends. The DNA for the CDR3 is TGTGCCAGCAGTGAGTGGGCTTCGGGGGCCTACGAGCAGTACTTC. This encodes CASSEWASGAYEQYF.

Comments on this clonotype: One end of the junction does not line up with germline, which may come from a read error. Written as DNA, the CDR3 is TGCAGTGCTACCCCCTTGGATGTGCGCTATGGCTATACCTTC. Encoded protein: CSATPLDVRYGYTF. V is TRBV20-1 and J is TRBJ1-2; no clear D gene. The CDR3 sequence is 14 residues long. Germline CDR1 and CDR2: DFQATT and SNEGSKA (reference sequence).

At least ten counts were recorded for this clonotype. The V gene is TRBV2, the J gene TRBJ2-1; 13 bases are a match to TRBD2. The junction had 2 bases not matched to a gene; V was cut back by 5 bases and J by 10 bases. The CDR3 sequence is 13 residues long. Germline assignment: CDR1 SNHLY and CDR2 FYNNEI. The DNA of the CDR3 is TGTGCCAGCAGTCCGGGACTAGCGGGAGAGCAGTTCTTC. Amino acid sequence: CASSPGLAGEQFF.